This is a list of T cell receptor beta chains from one sample in a study of CD4 and CD8 cells across lung adenocarcinoma regions. One entry per CDR3 protein results from TCRdb running MiXCR on the PCR reads. The sample shows 24,000 or so distinct CDR3 sequences, approximately 52% of them seen only once. The sequenced sample consisted of CD4+ T cells from the center of a lung tumor. All receptors come from a male donor with lung adenocarcinoma. The CD4 and CD8 labels of this study may be unreliable. CDR3s include the opening cysteine and the closing phenylalanine or tryptophan. Fields, in order: D gene, J gene, V gene, clone size, CDR3 protein, CDR3 DNA. D genes are given only for firm matches. Size is omitted from some rows. Given values are once, few, many or a class for expanded clones.

d_call: -; j_call: TRBJ2-1; v_call: TRBV7-6; clone_size: -; cdr3_aa: CARGPQLVAALTQFF; cdr3_nt: TGTGCCAGGGGCCCACAGTTAGTGGCGGCACTCACGCAGTTCTTC
d_call: TRBD1; j_call: TRBJ2-1; v_call: TRBV7-6; clone_size: -; cdr3_aa: CASSLEWTGYNEQFF; cdr3_nt: TGTGCCAGCAGCTTAGAGTGGACAGGCTACAATGAGCAGTTCTTC
d_call: -; j_call: TRBJ2-2; v_call: TRBV6-1; clone_size: -; cdr3_aa: CASRVPGVSTGELFF; cdr3_nt: TGTGCCAGCAGAGTACCAGGGGTCAGCACCGGGGAGCTGTTTTTT
d_call: -; j_call: TRBJ2-5; v_call: TRBV27; clone_size: medium-sized; cdr3_aa: CASMPTPPRETQYF; cdr3_nt: TGTGCCAGCATGCCGACGCCCCCTAGAGAGACCCAGTACTTC
d_call: -; j_call: TRBJ2-1; v_call: TRBV11-2; clone_size: once; cdr3_aa: CASSLGAADYNAQFF; cdr3_nt: TGTGCCAGCAGCTTAGGGGCTGCGGACTACAATGCGCAGTTTTTC
d_call: TRBD2; j_call: TRBJ2-4; v_call: TRBV6-5; clone_size: -; cdr3_aa: CASSYSAGADIQYF; cdr3_nt: TGTGCCAGCAGTTACTCAGCGGGAGCAGACATTCAGTACTTT
d_call: -; j_call: TRBJ2-3; v_call: TRBV7-6; clone_size: -; cdr3_aa: CASSLRVAGQSTDTQYF; cdr3_nt: TGTGCCAGCAGCCTTAGGGTGGCGGGACAGAGCACAGATACGCAGTATTTT
d_call: -; j_call: TRBJ2-1; v_call: TRBV3-1; clone_size: -; cdr3_aa: CASSSYNEQFF; cdr3_nt: TGTGCCAGCAGCTCATACAATGAGCAGTTCTTC
d_call: -; j_call: TRBJ2-6; v_call: TRBV5-1; clone_size: -; cdr3_aa: CASSSPQGSGANDLNF; cdr3_nt: TGCGCCAGCAGCTCCCCACAGGGATCTGGGGCCAACGACCTGAATTTC
d_call: -; j_call: TRBJ1-2; v_call: TRBV28; clone_size: few; cdr3_aa: CASSLSSGTGYTF; cdr3_nt: TGTGCCAGCAGTTTATCATCGGGGACAGGCTACACCTTC
d_call: -; j_call: TRBJ2-1; v_call: TRBV11-2; clone_size: many; cdr3_aa: CASSPELGPYNEQFF; cdr3_nt: TGTGCCAGCAGCCCCGAACTGGGCCCCTACAATGAGCAGTTCTTC
d_call: -; j_call: TRBJ2-3; v_call: TRBV27; clone_size: -; cdr3_aa: CASSLGWIDTQYF; cdr3_nt: TGTGCCAGCAGTTTGGGGTGGATTGATACGCAGTATTTT
d_call: TRBD1; j_call: TRBJ2-7; v_call: TRBV27; clone_size: many; cdr3_aa: CASSFGTGFHEQYF; cdr3_nt: TGTGCCAGCAGTTTCGGGACAGGGTTTCACGAGCAGTACTTC
d_call: -; j_call: TRBJ1-2; v_call: TRBV7-2; clone_size: few; cdr3_aa: CASSFGLTGGYGYTF; cdr3_nt: TGTGCCAGCAGCTTCGGACTCACCGGGGGCTATGGCTACACCTTC
d_call: TRBD2; j_call: TRBJ2-5; v_call: TRBV5-1; clone_size: -; cdr3_aa: CDSSGGLAGGLLYNEQYF; cdr3_nt: TGCGACAGCAGCGGAGGACTAGCGGGAGGCCTACTTTACAATGAGCAGTACTTC
d_call: TRBD2; j_call: TRBJ2-1; v_call: TRBV7-2; clone_size: -; cdr3_aa: CASSLELAVNEQFF; cdr3_nt: TGTGCCAGCAGCTTAGAACTAGCGGTCAATGAGCAGTTCTTC
d_call: -; j_call: TRBJ1-1; v_call: TRBV30; clone_size: few; cdr3_aa: CAWSSSGTFGTEAFF; cdr3_nt: TGTGCCTGGAGTTCCTCGGGCACCTTTGGGACTGAAGCTTTCTTT
d_call: TRBD2; j_call: TRBJ2-3; v_call: TRBV27; clone_size: medium-sized; cdr3_aa: CASSFTREDTQYF; cdr3_nt: TGTGCCAGCAGTTTTACGCGGGAGGATACGCAGTATTTT
d_call: TRBD1; j_call: TRBJ2-1; v_call: TRBV6-1; clone_size: medium-sized; cdr3_aa: CASSLGGTGRGNEQFF; cdr3_nt: TGTGCCAGCAGTCTTGGAGGGACAGGGCGGGGTAATGAGCAGTTCTTC
d_call: -; j_call: TRBJ1-1; v_call: TRBV6-1; clone_size: medium-sized; cdr3_aa: CASSEQQGNTEAFF; cdr3_nt: TGTGCCAGCAGTGAACAGCAGGGGAACACTGAAGCTTTCTTT
d_call: TRBD2; j_call: TRBJ2-5; v_call: TRBV9; clone_size: -; cdr3_aa: CSSGGLGGFGQETQYF; cdr3_nt: TGTTCTAGCGGGGGCCTGGGGGGCTTCGGCCAAGAGACCCAGTACTTT
d_call: -; j_call: TRBJ1-2; v_call: TRBV6-2/TRBV6-3; clone_size: -; cdr3_aa: CASSYPTAFSYGYTF; cdr3_nt: TGTGCCAGCAGTTACCCGACAGCGTTTAGCTATGGCTACACCTTC
d_call: -; j_call: TRBJ2-5; v_call: TRBV27; clone_size: -; cdr3_aa: CASREGPGSRDQDTQYF; cdr3_nt: TGTGCCAGCAGGGAAGGGCCGGGGAGCCGAGACCAAGATACCCAGTATTTC
d_call: -; j_call: TRBJ2-3; v_call: TRBV6-5; clone_size: medium-sized; cdr3_aa: CATAVMGGGFTDTQYF; cdr3_nt: TGTGCCACAGCAGTTATGGGGGGCGGATTCACAGATACGCAGTATTTT
d_call: TRBD2; j_call: TRBJ2-5; v_call: TRBV6-1; clone_size: -; cdr3_aa: CASSWALAGGGETQYF; cdr3_nt: TGTGCCAGCAGCTGGGCTCTAGCGGGAGGGGGGGAGACCCAGTACTTC
d_call: TRBD1; j_call: TRBJ2-5; v_call: TRBV4-1; clone_size: -; cdr3_aa: CASSQTVQGAQTQYF; cdr3_nt: TGCGCCAGCAGCCAAACCGTGCAGGGGGCACAGACCCAGTACTTC
d_call: -; j_call: TRBJ1-1; v_call: TRBV10-3; clone_size: -; cdr3_aa: CAIRDSTEAFF; cdr3_nt: TGTGCCATCAGGGACAGCACTGAAGCTTTCTTT
d_call: -; j_call: TRBJ2-4; v_call: TRBV12-3/TRBV12-4; clone_size: few; cdr3_aa: CASSLSPLPQVGIQYF; cdr3_nt: TGTGCCAGCAGTTTATCTCCTCTTCCCCAAGTAGGCATTCAGTACTTC
d_call: -; j_call: TRBJ2-7; v_call: TRBV6-1; clone_size: -; cdr3_aa: CGSSDGSTDTQYF; cdr3_nt: TGTGGCAGCAGTGATGGGAGCACCGATACGCAGTACTTC
d_call: -; j_call: TRBJ2-3; v_call: TRBV27; clone_size: once; cdr3_aa: CAAGPGFQDTDTQYF; cdr3_nt: TGTGCCGCCGGGCCGGGATTTCAAGACACAGATACGCAGTACTTT
d_call: -; j_call: TRBJ2-1; v_call: TRBV25-1; clone_size: -; cdr3_aa: CASISGGVYNEQFF; cdr3_nt: TGTGCCAGCATCTCCGGGGGCGTCTACAATGAGCAGTTCTTC
d_call: TRBD2; j_call: TRBJ2-3; v_call: TRBV10-1; clone_size: many; cdr3_aa: CASSDYSGRRTDTQYF; cdr3_nt: TGCGCCAGCAGTGACTATAGCGGGAGGAGGACAGATACGCAGTATTTT
d_call: TRBD1; j_call: TRBJ2-5; v_call: TRBV11-2; clone_size: few; cdr3_aa: CASSLAGTGVEQYF; cdr3_nt: TGTGCCAGCAGCTTAGCGGGGACAGGGGTTGAGCAGTACTTC
d_call: TRBD2; j_call: TRBJ2-3; v_call: TRBV6-1; clone_size: few; cdr3_aa: CASILAGVADTQYF; cdr3_nt: TGTGCCAGCATCCTAGCGGGAGTAGCAGATACGCAGTATTTT
d_call: -; j_call: TRBJ2-1; v_call: TRBV3-1; clone_size: -; cdr3_aa: CASSQGYEQFF; cdr3_nt: TGTGCCAGCAGCCAGGGGTATGAGCAGTTCTTC
d_call: -; j_call: TRBJ1-1; v_call: TRBV14; clone_size: -; cdr3_aa: CASSPHRDPNTEAFF; cdr3_nt: TGTGCCAGCAGCCCTCACAGGGACCCGAACACTGAAGCTTTCTTT
d_call: TRBD1; j_call: TRBJ1-2; v_call: TRBV28; clone_size: -; cdr3_aa: CASSLGTGVSYTF; cdr3_nt: TGTGCCAGCAGCCTAGGGACAGGGGTAAGCTACACCTTC
d_call: -; j_call: TRBJ2-2; v_call: TRBV10-3; clone_size: -; cdr3_aa: CARSLQAVSTGALYF; cdr3_nt: TGTGCCCGGAGCCTCCAGGCTGTGAGCACCGGGGCGCTGTATTTT
d_call: TRBD2; j_call: TRBJ2-1; v_call: TRBV20-1; clone_size: -; cdr3_aa: CSARGRGGRYNEQFF; cdr3_nt: TGCAGTGCTAGGGGTCGGGGGGGCCGCTACAATGAGCAGTTCTTC
d_call: -; j_call: TRBJ2-2; v_call: TRBV6-5; clone_size: -; cdr3_aa: CASSYQLAVFTGTLFF; cdr3_nt: TGTGCCAGCAGTTATCAGCTGGCGGTGTTCACCGGGACGCTGTTTTTT
d_call: TRBD2; j_call: TRBJ2-7; v_call: TRBV25-1; clone_size: medium-sized; cdr3_aa: CASSTTGLAGGPLYEQYF; cdr3_nt: TGTGCCAGCAGTACGACGGGACTAGCGGGAGGGCCGTTGTACGAGCAGTACTTC
d_call: TRBD2; j_call: TRBJ2-5; v_call: TRBV20-1; clone_size: few; cdr3_aa: CSGSVFWTSGEETQYF; cdr3_nt: TGCAGTGGTTCTGTCTTTTGGACTAGCGGCGAAGAGACCCAGTACTTC
d_call: TRBD2; j_call: TRBJ2-2; v_call: TRBV7-6; clone_size: many; cdr3_aa: CASSLEPAGGFGELFF; cdr3_nt: TGTGCCAGCAGCTTAGAGCCAGCGGGAGGGTTCGGGGAGCTGTTTTTT
d_call: -; j_call: TRBJ2-5; v_call: TRBV6-1; clone_size: few; cdr3_aa: CASRSGTGETQYF; cdr3_nt: TGTGCCAGCAGGAGTGGGACCGGGGAGACCCAGTACTTC
d_call: TRBD1; j_call: TRBJ1-1; v_call: TRBV27; clone_size: many; cdr3_aa: CASSLQGGLNTEAFF; cdr3_nt: TGTGCCAGCAGTTTACAAGGGGGCTTGAACACTGAAGCTTTCTTT
d_call: -; j_call: TRBJ1-2; v_call: TRBV4-1; clone_size: -; cdr3_aa: CASSKMTSGARDGYTF; cdr3_nt: TGCGCCAGCAGCAAAATGACCTCCGGGGCTAGGGATGGCTACACCTTC
d_call: TRBD1; j_call: TRBJ2-3; v_call: TRBV27; clone_size: few; cdr3_aa: CASSPGRGACGTETQYF; cdr3_nt: TGTGCCAGCAGTCCGGGCCGAGGGGCTTGTGGGACAGAGACGCAGTATTTT
d_call: TRBD1; j_call: TRBJ2-1; v_call: TRBV4-1; clone_size: few; cdr3_aa: CASSLVGQGDEQFF; cdr3_nt: TGCGCCAGCAGCCTTGTGGGACAGGGCGATGAGCAGTTCTTC
d_call: TRBD2; j_call: TRBJ2-1; v_call: TRBV6-1; clone_size: large; cdr3_aa: CASSVAWTSGSMGDEQFF; cdr3_nt: TGTGCCAGCAGTGTAGCCTGGACTAGCGGGAGCATGGGCGATGAGCAGTTCTTC
d_call: TRBD2; j_call: TRBJ2-3; v_call: TRBV5-1; clone_size: -; cdr3_aa: CASSLQVLAGNTDTQYF; cdr3_nt: TGCGCCAGCAGCTTGCAGGTACTAGCGGGCAACACAGATACGCAGTATTTT
d_call: -; j_call: TRBJ2-3; v_call: TRBV7-2; clone_size: -; cdr3_aa: CASSLAGHLGRCTTDIQYF; cdr3_nt: TGTGCCAGCAGCTTAGCGGGTCACTTGGGGCGATGTACCACAGACATTCAGTATTTT
d_call: -; j_call: TRBJ2-7; v_call: TRBV12-3/TRBV12-4; clone_size: many; cdr3_aa: CASSLRLVLSYEQYF; cdr3_nt: TGTGCCAGCAGTCTTAGACTAGTTTTATCCTACGAGCAGTACTTC
d_call: -; j_call: TRBJ2-7; v_call: TRBV3-1; clone_size: -; cdr3_aa: CASSQRTYEQYF; cdr3_nt: TGTGCCAGCAGCCAACGGACTTACGAGCAGTACTTC
d_call: TRBD1; j_call: TRBJ2-7; v_call: TRBV6-5; clone_size: many; cdr3_aa: CASSYSEGGAYEQYF; cdr3_nt: TGTGCCAGCAGTTACTCGGAAGGGGGCGCGTACGAGCAGTACTTC
d_call: -; j_call: TRBJ2-3; v_call: TRBV10-3; clone_size: -; cdr3_aa: CALSLQSGSTGAQYF; cdr3_nt: TGTGCCCTGAGCCTCCAGTCCGGGAGCACCGGGGCGCAGTATTTT
d_call: -; j_call: TRBJ2-3; v_call: TRBV27; clone_size: -; cdr3_aa: CVGRTGLSTGTLYF; cdr3_nt: TGTGTGGGCCGAACGGGGCTCAGCACCGGGACGCTGTATTTT
d_call: -; j_call: TRBJ2-2; v_call: TRBV6-5; clone_size: once; cdr3_aa: CARRLQSGSPEALFF; cdr3_nt: TGTGCCAGGAGACTCCAGTCCGGAAGTCCCGAGGCGCTGTTTTTT